This T cell receptor beta chain derives from a study of glioma-infiltrating T cells after dendritic cell vaccination. Study results and caveats: The cohort had few patients with full blood and tumor sets.

Here immunoSEQ multiplex PCR was the method, and the copy in TCRdb shows in-frame clones only, minus some. The sample contains 100,000 to 120,000 clones, 90% of which appear only once. Time point noted: after dendritic cell vaccination, including at tumor progression/relapse. Concerning this clone: What it binds is unknown.

The sequenced sample was blood, obtained after dendritic cell vaccination. This receptor was obtained from a human donor with glioblastoma.

In nucleotides, the CDR3 is TGTGCCAGCAGCCACAGGGGCTCTGGCTACGAGCAGTACTTC. It specifies CASSHRGSGYEQYF. The chain recombines TRBV6-6 with TRBJ2-5, with 7 bases fitting TRBD1. The DNA end lines up better with TRBJ2-7; the J call may be wrong. CDR3 length: 14 residues. Germline V gene data show CDR1 as MNHNY and CDR2 as SVGAGI (reference sequence).